The entry that follows covers one T cell receptor (beta chain) sequence. The data originate from a study of blood T cell repertoires in COVID-19. Study summary: Samples representing acute and convalescent COVID-19 were sourced from the United States, Italy and Spain. T cells, B-cell-depleted T cells, or PBMCs provided the cDNA or gDNA that served as material.

Germline V gives CDR1 ENHRY, CDR2 SYGVKD. The V gene lost 5 bases and the J gene lost 5 bases, with 10 bases spanning the gap. CDR3 length: 13 residues. Per the original data handling: Reference gene primer amplification in the assay estimated nucleated cell counts. Assay: immunoSEQ multiplex PCR; the TCRdb copy retains only in-frame clones and omits some. V and J calls and clone size are copied from that table; D and trimming were computed from the DNA. The profile covers about 90,000 clones, with 85% appearing a single time and 3% to 4% taken by the ten largest. Specimen: peripheral blood. This receptor was identified in a man aged 50 to 60 with acute or convalescent COVID-19. The J gene is TRBJ1-5, the V gene TRBV10-3; a possible D gene is TRBD1 (6 bases). CDR3 nucleotides: TGTGCCATCAGTAGAGGGGGAGATCAGCCCCAGCATTTT. Translated: CAISRGGDQPQHF.